A selection of T cell receptor beta chains follows, all from one sample in a study of shared clonotypes between healthy human individuals. Clones were read by immunoSEQ multiplex PCR, and TCRdb kept only the in-frame ones, dropping some. The table lists around 2.5 million clones, roughly 93% of them singletons. Sequencing input: naive CD4+ T cells from PBMCs. Source of these receptors: a man aged 18 to 29 in good health. Some clones in this sample may be carry-over from other donors' samples. Both conserved end residues are part of each CDR3. Fields, in order: J gene, V gene, D gene, clone size, CDR3 protein, CDR3 DNA. The D gene is left open where the match is weak. Clone size is shown for a subset of rows, as once, few, many or a class of expanded clone.

J: TRBJ1-3
V: TRBV27
D: NA
size: NA
CDR3: CASKSDSARGNTIYF
DNA: TGTGCCAGCAAATCGGACAGTGCGCGAGGAAACACCATATATTTT

J: TRBJ1-1
V: TRBV15
D: NA
size: NA
CDR3: CATSSRWGKEAFF
DNA: TGTGCCACCAGCTCGAGGTGGGGAAAAGAAGCTTTCTTT

J: TRBJ2-5
V: TRBV5-1
D: NA
size: NA
CDR3: CASSLVGGEETQYF
DNA: TGCGCCAGCAGCCTGGTGGGGGGTGAAGAGACCCAGTACTTC

J: TRBJ1-1
V: TRBV28
D: TRBD1
size: few
CDR3: CASSQNRGPEAFF
DNA: TGTGCCAGCAGCCAAAACAGGGGACCTGAAGCTTTCTTT

J: TRBJ2-7
V: TRBV5-1
D: NA
size: NA
CDR3: CASSLALAPSYEQYF
DNA: TGCGCCAGCAGCTTGGCCTTGGCGCCGTCCTACGAGCAGTACTTC

J: TRBJ2-7
V: TRBV19
D: TRBD1
size: NA
CDR3: CASSIRTGGYEQYF
DNA: TGTGCCAGTAGTATCCGGACAGGGGGGTACGAGCAGTACTTC

J: TRBJ2-5
V: TRBV18
D: NA
size: NA
CDR3: CASSPLGGAGETQYF
DNA: TGTGCCAGCTCACCCCTTGGGGGGGCCGGGGAGACCCAGTACTTC

J: TRBJ2-4
V: TRBV5-1
D: NA
size: NA
CDR3: CASSSLEQGNIQYF
DNA: TGCGCCAGCAGCTCCCTAGAACAGGGAAACATTCAGTACTTC

J: TRBJ2-7
V: TRBV27
D: TRBD2
size: NA
CDR3: CASSIRRASGSYEQYF
DNA: TGTGCCAGCAGTATCCGTCGGGCTAGCGGAAGTTACGAGCAGTACTTC

J: TRBJ1-2
V: TRBV5-1
D: TRBD1
size: once
CDR3: CASSSGTGVAYTF
DNA: TGCGCCAGCAGCTCTGGGACAGGGGTCGCCTACACCTTC

J: TRBJ2-3
V: TRBV9
D: TRBD2
size: NA
CDR3: CASSVGLAGATTDTQYF
DNA: TGTGCCAGCAGCGTCGGACTAGCGGGAGCGACAACAGATACGCAGTATTTT

J: TRBJ2-1
V: TRBV9
D: TRBD2
size: NA
CDR3: CASSVEGTSGSNEQFF
DNA: TGTGCCAGCAGCGTAGAAGGGACTAGCGGGAGCAATGAGCAGTTCTTC

J: TRBJ1-5
V: TRBV2
D: NA
size: NA
CDR3: CASSEALRGNQPQHF
DNA: TGTGCCAGCAGTGAGGCCCTTAGGGGCAATCAGCCCCAGCATTTT

J: TRBJ2-2
V: TRBV6-1
D: NA
size: once
CDR3: CAGAGTNTGELFF
DNA: TGTGCGGGAGCGGGTACGAACACCGGGGAGCTGTTTTTT

J: TRBJ2-7
V: TRBV5-1
D: NA
size: NA
CDR3: CASSLSSIAYEQYF
DNA: TGCGCCAGCAGCTTGAGTAGCATAGCCTACGAGCAGTACTTC

J: TRBJ1-4
V: TRBV27
D: NA
size: once
CDR3: CASSPSWDLPNEKLFF
DNA: TGTGCCAGCAGTCCCTCCTGGGACCTACCAAATGAAAAACTGTTTTTT

J: TRBJ2-2
V: TRBV5-1
D: NA
size: few
CDR3: CASSLAVNTGELFF
DNA: TGCGCCAGCAGCTTGGCGGTTAACACCGGGGAGCTGTTTTTT

J: TRBJ1-3
V: TRBV21-1
D: NA
size: NA
CDR3: CASSKAPHRLIPTGNTIYF
DNA: TGTGCCAGCAGCAAAGCGCCTCACAGGCTCATACCCACTGGAAACACCATATATTTT

J: TRBJ1-3
V: TRBV29-1
D: NA
size: NA
CDR3: CSVRGRIGNTIYF
DNA: TGCAGCGTCCGAGGGAGGATCGGAAACACCATATATTTT

J: TRBJ1-1
V: TRBV7-2
D: TRBD1
size: NA
CDR3: CASSLPRTGAAFF
DNA: TGTGCCAGCAGCCTACCCCGGACAGGGGCAGCTTTCTTT

J: TRBJ1-4
V: TRBV11-2
D: NA
size: NA
CDR3: CASSLDPYNEKLFF
DNA: TGTGCCAGCAGCTTAGATCCTTATAATGAAAAACTGTTTTTT

J: TRBJ2-3
V: TRBV15
D: NA
size: once
CDR3: CATGTTGGTDTQYF
DNA: TGTGCCACCGGAACTACCGGGGGAACAGATACGCAGTATTTT

J: TRBJ2-3
V: TRBV7-8
D: NA
size: NA
CDR3: CASSLGGTSTDTQYF
DNA: TGTGCCAGCAGCTTAGGAGGGACAAGCACAGATACGCAGTATTTT

J: TRBJ1-2
V: TRBV5-4
D: NA
size: NA
CDR3: CASSSPQVTYGYTF
DNA: TGTGCCAGCAGTAGTCCACAGGTGACCTATGGCTACACCTTC

J: TRBJ2-7
V: TRBV29-1
D: NA
size: NA
CDR3: CSVERDPYEQYF
DNA: TGCAGCGTTGAGCGCGATCCCTACGAGCAGTACTTC

J: TRBJ2-6
V: TRBV27
D: NA
size: NA
CDR3: CASSRKGSGANVLTF
DNA: TGTGCCAGCAGTCGGAAGGGCTCTGGGGCCAACGTCCTGACTTTC

J: TRBJ1-5
V: TRBV18
D: TRBD1
size: few
CDR3: CASSLWAQGAYQPQHF
DNA: TGTGCCAGCTCACTCTGGGCACAGGGGGCTTATCAGCCCCAGCATTTT